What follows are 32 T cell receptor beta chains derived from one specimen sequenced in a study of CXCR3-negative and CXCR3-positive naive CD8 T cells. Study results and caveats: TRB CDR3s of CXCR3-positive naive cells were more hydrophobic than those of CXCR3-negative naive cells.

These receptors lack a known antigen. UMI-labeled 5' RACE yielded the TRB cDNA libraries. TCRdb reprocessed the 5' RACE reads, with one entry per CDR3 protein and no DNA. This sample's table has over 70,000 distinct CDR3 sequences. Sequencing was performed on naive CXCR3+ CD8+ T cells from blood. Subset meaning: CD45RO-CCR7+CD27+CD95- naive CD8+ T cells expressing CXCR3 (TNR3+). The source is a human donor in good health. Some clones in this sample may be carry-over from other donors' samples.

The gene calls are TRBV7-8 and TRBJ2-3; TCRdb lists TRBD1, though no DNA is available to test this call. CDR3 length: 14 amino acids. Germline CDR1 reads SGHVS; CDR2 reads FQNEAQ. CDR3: CASSPLGGPDTQYF.

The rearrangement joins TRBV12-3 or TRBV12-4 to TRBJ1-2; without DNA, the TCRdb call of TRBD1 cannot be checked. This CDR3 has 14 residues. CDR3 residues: CASSLTGANYGYTF.

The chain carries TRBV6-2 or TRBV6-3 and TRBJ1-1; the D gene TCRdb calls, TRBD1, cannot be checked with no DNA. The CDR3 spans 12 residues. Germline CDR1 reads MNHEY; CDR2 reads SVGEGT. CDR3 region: CASSYGATEAFF.

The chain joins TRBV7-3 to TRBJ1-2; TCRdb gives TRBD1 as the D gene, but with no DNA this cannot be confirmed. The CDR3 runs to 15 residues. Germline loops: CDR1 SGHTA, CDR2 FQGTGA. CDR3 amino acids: CASSQGTATNYGYTF.

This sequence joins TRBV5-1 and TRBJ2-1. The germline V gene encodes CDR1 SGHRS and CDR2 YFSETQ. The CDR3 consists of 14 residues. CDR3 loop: CASSLYRGDNEQFF.

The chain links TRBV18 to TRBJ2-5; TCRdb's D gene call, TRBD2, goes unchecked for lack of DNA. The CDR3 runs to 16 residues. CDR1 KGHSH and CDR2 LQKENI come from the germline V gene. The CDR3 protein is CASSPPGTSSQETQYF.

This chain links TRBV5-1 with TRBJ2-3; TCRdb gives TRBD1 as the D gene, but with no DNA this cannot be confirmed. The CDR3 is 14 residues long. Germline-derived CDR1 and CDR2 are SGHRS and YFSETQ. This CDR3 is CASSLTGGVDTQYF.

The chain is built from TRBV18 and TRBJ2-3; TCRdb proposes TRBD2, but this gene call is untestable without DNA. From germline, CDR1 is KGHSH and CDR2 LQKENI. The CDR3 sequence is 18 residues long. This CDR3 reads CASSPGTSGGPIVDTQYF.

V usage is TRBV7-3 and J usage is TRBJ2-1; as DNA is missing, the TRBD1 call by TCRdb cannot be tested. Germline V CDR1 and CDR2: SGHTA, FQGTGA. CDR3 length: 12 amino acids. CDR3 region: CASSGQGGEQFF.

The CDR3 loop reads CATSGVKTVREQYF. V gene TRBV24-1 combines with J gene TRBJ2-7; TCRdb designates TRBD1, a call that cannot be tested without DNA. The CDR3 runs to 14 residues. Per germline, CDR1 KGHDR and CDR2 SFDVKD.

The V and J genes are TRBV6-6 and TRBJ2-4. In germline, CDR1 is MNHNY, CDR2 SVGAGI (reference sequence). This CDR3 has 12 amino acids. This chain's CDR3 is CASSGAKNIQYF.

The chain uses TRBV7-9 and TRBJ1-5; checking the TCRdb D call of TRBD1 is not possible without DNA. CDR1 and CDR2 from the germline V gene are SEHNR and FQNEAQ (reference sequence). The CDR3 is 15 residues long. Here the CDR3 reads CASSPRGGDNQPQHF. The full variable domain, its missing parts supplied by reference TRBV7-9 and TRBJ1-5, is DTGVSQNPRHKITKRGQNVTFRCDPISEHNRLYWYRQTLGQGPEFLTYFQNEAQLEKSRLLSDRFSAERPKGSFSTLEIQRTEQGDSAMYLCASSPRGGDNQPQHFGDGTRLSIL.

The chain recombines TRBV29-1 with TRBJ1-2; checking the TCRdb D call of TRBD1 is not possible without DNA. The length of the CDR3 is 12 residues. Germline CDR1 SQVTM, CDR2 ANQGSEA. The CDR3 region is CSVVEGAPGYTF.

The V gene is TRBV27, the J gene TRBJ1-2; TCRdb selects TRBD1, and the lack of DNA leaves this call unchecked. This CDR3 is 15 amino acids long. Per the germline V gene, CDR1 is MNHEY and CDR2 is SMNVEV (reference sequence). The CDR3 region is CASSLSGTGLGGYTF.

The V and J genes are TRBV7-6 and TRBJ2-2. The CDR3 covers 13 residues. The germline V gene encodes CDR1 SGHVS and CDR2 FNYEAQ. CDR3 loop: CASSPRGTGELFF.

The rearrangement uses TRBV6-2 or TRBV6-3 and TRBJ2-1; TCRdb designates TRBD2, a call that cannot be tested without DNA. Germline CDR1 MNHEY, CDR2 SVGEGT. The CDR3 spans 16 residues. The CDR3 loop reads CASSYPIAESYNEQFF.

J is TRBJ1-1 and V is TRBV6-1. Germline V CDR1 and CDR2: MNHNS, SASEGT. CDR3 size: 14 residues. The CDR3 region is CASNPEGVSTEAFF.

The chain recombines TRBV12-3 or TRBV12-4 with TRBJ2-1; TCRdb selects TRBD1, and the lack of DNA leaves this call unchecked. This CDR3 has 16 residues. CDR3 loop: CASSLYGDRAFNEQFF.

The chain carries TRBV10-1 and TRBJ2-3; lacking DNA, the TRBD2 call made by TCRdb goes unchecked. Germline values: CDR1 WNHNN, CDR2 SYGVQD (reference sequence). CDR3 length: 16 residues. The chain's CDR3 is CASNGNGTSCTDTQYF.

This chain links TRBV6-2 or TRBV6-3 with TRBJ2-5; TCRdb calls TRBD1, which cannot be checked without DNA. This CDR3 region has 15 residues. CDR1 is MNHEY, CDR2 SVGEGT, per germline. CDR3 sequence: CASSPTTGEVETQYF.

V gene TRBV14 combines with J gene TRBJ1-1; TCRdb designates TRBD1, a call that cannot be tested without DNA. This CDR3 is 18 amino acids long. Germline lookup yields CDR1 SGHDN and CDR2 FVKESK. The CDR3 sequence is CASSQDPSPPPMNTEAFF.

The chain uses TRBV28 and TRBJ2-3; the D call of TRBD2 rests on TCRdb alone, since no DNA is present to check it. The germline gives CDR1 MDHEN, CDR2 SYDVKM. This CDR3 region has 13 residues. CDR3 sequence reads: CASNLGPSGTQYF.

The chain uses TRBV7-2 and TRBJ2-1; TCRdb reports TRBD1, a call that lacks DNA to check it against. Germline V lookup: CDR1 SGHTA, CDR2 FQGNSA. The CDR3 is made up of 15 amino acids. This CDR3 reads CASPFQGQYYNEQFF.

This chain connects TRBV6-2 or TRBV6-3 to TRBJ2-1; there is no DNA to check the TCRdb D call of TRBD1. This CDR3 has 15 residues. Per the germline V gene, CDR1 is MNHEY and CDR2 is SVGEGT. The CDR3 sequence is CASRKDREDYNEQFF.

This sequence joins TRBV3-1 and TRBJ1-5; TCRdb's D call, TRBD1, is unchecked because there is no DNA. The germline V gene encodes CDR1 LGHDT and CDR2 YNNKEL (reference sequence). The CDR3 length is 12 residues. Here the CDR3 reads CASNWGDQPQHF.

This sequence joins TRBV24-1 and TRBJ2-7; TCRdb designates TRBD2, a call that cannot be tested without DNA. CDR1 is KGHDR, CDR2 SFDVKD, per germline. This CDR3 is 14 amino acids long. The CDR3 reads CATSDPQQGLEQYF.

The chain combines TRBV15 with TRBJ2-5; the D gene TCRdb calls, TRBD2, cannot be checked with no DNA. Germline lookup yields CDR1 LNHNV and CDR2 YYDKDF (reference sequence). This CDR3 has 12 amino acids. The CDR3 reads CATSPGGETQYF. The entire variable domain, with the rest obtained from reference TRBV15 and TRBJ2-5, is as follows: DAMVIQNPRYQVTQFGKPVTLSCSQTLNHNVMYWYQQKSSQAPKLLFHYYDKDFNNEADTPDNFQSRRPNTSFCFLDIRSPGLGDTAMYLCATSPGGETQYFGPGTRLLVL.

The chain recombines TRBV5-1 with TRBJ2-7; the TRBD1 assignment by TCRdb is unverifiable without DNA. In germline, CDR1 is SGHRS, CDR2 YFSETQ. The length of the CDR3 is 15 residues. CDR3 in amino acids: CASSLGTGYSYEKYF.

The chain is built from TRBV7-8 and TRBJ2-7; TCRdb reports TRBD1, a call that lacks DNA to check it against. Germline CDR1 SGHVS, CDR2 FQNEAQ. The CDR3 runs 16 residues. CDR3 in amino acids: CASSLGTGGSGYEQYF.

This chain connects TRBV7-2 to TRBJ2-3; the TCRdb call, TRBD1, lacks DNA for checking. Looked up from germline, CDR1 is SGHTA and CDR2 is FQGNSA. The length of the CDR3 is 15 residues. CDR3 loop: CASTQWGSSTDTQYF.

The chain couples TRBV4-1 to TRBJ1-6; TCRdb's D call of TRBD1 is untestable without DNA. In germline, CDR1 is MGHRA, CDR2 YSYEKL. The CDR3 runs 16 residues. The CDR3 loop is CASSQPLTGDYSPLHF.

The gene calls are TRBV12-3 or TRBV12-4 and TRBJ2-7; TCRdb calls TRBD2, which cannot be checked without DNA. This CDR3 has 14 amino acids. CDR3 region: CASSLAGGEPRTYF.